This is a list of T cell receptor beta chains from one sample in a study of T cell responses to AZD1222 COVID-19 vaccine. Using immunoSEQ multiplex PCR, the repertoire was profiled, and TCRdb retains in-frame clones only, with some absent. The sample holds roughly 97,000 clones, about nine tenths seen once. Sequenced here: peripheral blood, sampled 28 days after the second dose of the MenACWY control vaccine. These receptor sequences come from an adult who received the MenACWY meningococcal vaccine as a control. Each CDR3 is given without its conserved first and last residue. Each record gives: V gene, J gene, clone size, CDR3 protein. Expanded clones are given a class, and other clones once, few, many or no size at all.

v_gene: TRBV3-1/TRBV3-2
j_gene: TRBJ2-5
abundance: .
CDR3aa: ASSQEGGRSETQY

v_gene: TRBV5-1
j_gene: TRBJ2-3
abundance: .
CDR3aa: ASSSGLAGGTDTQY

v_gene: TRBV27
j_gene: TRBJ2-3
abundance: .
CDR3aa: ASSSYSTDTQY

v_gene: TRBV5-1
j_gene: TRBJ1-6
abundance: few
CDR3aa: ASSLAGQGASPLH

v_gene: TRBV6-6
j_gene: TRBJ1-2
abundance: .
CDR3aa: ASSRGRANYGYT

v_gene: TRBV11-2
j_gene: TRBJ1-5
abundance: few
CDR3aa: ASSSTGGHQPQH

v_gene: TRBV7-8
j_gene: TRBJ2-7
abundance: .
CDR3aa: ASSPRELAGPLGYEQY

v_gene: TRBV2
j_gene: TRBJ1-2
abundance: once
CDR3aa: ASSKGGYGYT

v_gene: TRBV4-1
j_gene: TRBJ1-6
abundance: .
CDR3aa: ASSQVLPFRPLH

v_gene: TRBV3-1/TRBV3-2
j_gene: TRBJ1-1
abundance: once
CDR3aa: ASSRSRNTEAF

v_gene: TRBV6-2/TRBV6-3
j_gene: TRBJ1-2
abundance: .
CDR3aa: ASSLGANYGYT

v_gene: TRBV6-2/TRBV6-3
j_gene: TRBJ2-3
abundance: .
CDR3aa: ASSYSKRGAGGVSDTQY

v_gene: TRBV19
j_gene: TRBJ1-6
abundance: once
CDR3aa: ASSISRRQGQNSPLH

v_gene: TRBV24-1
j_gene: TRBJ2-3
abundance: .
CDR3aa: ATSGVLGTDTQY

v_gene: TRBV19
j_gene: TRBJ2-2
abundance: .
CDR3aa: ASSIDRVTGELF

v_gene: TRBV9
j_gene: TRBJ1-1
abundance: once
CDR3aa: ASSLQALNTEAF

v_gene: TRBV5-4
j_gene: TRBJ1-3
abundance: .
CDR3aa: ASSPASGNTIY

v_gene: TRBV7-2
j_gene: TRBJ1-3
abundance: once
CDR3aa: ASSSTVGNTIY

v_gene: TRBV5-6
j_gene: TRBJ2-1
abundance: .
CDR3aa: ASSLPGVAYNEQF

v_gene: TRBV18
j_gene: TRBJ1-2
abundance: .
CDR3aa: ASSPNGQGNGYT

v_gene: TRBV6-5
j_gene: TRBJ1-1
abundance: .
CDR3aa: ASIQDPGRTEAF

v_gene: TRBV30
j_gene: TRBJ2-1
abundance: .
CDR3aa: AWSVGNEQF

v_gene: TRBV19
j_gene: TRBJ1-5
abundance: .
CDR3aa: ASSLRTGGARQPQH

v_gene: TRBV6-5
j_gene: TRBJ2-7
abundance: .
CDR3aa: ASSLRGSGYEQY

v_gene: TRBV2
j_gene: TRBJ2-4
abundance: .
CDR3aa: ASSDRAQLLAKNIQY

v_gene: TRBV6-5
j_gene: TRBJ2-3
abundance: .
CDR3aa: ASISTGSDTQY

v_gene: TRBV7-2
j_gene: TRBJ2-7
abundance: .
CDR3aa: ASSPRRAYEQY

v_gene: TRBV4-3
j_gene: TRBJ2-7
abundance: .
CDR3aa: ASSQDGTSGGLSYEQY

v_gene: TRBV6-2/TRBV6-3
j_gene: TRBJ2-2
abundance: .
CDR3aa: ASSYSRTGELF

v_gene: TRBV6-6
j_gene: TRBJ2-7
abundance: .
CDR3aa: ASSTPPRALWYEQY